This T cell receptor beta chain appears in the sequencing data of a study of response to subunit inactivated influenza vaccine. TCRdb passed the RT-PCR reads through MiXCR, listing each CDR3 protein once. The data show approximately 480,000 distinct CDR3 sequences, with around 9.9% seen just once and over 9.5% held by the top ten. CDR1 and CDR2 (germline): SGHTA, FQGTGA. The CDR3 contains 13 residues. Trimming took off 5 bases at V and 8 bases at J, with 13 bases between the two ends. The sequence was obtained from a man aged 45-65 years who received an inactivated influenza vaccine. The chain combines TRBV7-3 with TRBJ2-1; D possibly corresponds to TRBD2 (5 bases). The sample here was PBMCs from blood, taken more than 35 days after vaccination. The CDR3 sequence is CASSPRDGDEQFF. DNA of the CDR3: TGTGCCAGCAGCCCCAGAGACGGGGATGAGCAGTTCTTC.